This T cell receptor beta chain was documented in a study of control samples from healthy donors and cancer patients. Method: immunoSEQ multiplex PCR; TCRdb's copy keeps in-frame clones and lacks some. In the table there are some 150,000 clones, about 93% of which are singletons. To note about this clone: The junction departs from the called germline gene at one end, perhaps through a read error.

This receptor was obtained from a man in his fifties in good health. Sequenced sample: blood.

In DNA form, the CDR3 reads TGTGCTAGCAGCTTGGACGGCTACAATGAGCAGTTCTTC. Translation gives CASSLDGYNEQFF. The V and J genes are TRBV7-7 and TRBJ2-1; D is ambiguous. The CDR3 consists of 13 residues. The germline V gene has CDR1 SSHAT and CDR2 FNYEAQ (reference sequence).